This T cell receptor (beta chain) was captured by sequencing in a study of T-cell reconstitution after alpha-beta-depleted transplantation in children. Preparing the TCRbeta library involved the use of unique molecular identifiers. One entry per CDR3 protein results from TCRdb running MiXCR on the PCR reads. The sample carries around 360,000 distinct CDR3 sequences, 10% recorded once. This clonotype has ten or more counts. Germline V CDR1 and CDR2: LGHNA, YNFKEQ. With 0 bases removed from V and 3 bases from J, the gap between germline ends came to 9 bases. This CDR3 has 14 residues. This receptor was taken from a human donor who donated a stem cell graft to a child with acute lymphoblastic leukemia. This sample comprised PBMCs from the stem cell graft donor, obtained from the stem cell graft. The chain uses TRBV4-2 and TRBJ2-7; weak D call: TRBD2 (6 bases). The DNA for the CDR3 is TGTGCCAGCAGCCAAGATGGGGGAGGCTACGAGCAGTACTTC. It encodes CASSQDGGGYEQYF.